This T cell receptor (beta chain) was recovered during a study of Tregs in tolerant kidney transplant recipients. Recipients received nonmyeloablative bone marrow transplants from related graft donors, with transient mixed chimerism. Thawed PBMCs were FACS-sorted into unstimulated CD4+CD25+CD127- regulatory T cells, CD4+CD25- non-regulatory cells, CD4 and CD8 cells. TCRdb's table, derived via immunoSEQ multiplex PCR, lists solely in-frame clones and lacks some. The sample contains tens of thousands of clones, 75% to 95% of which appear only once. Trimming at V came to 4 bases and at J to 2 bases, leaving 8 bases not matched to a gene. Germline CDR1 is LGHNA and CDR2 is YSLEER. CDR3 length equals 16 residues. Remarks on this clone: Its antigen is currently unknown.

The study, taken as a whole, reports: Some patients' samples used different primers over time, so nucleotide sequences weren't comparable.

The chain combines TRBV4-3 with TRBJ2-3, with 8 bases identical to TRBD2. This sequence was found in a human patient who received a combined kidney and bone marrow transplant. The T cells may come from the graft donor. The sequencing used CD4+ T cells from blood (PBMCs), collected 24 months after the transplant. The CDR3, as DNA: TGCGCCAGCAGCCGCCACCGGCGGGGGGACACAGATACGCAGTATTTT. It is translated as CASSRHRRGDTDTQYF.